This TCR beta chain was sequenced for a study of T cell responses to AZD1222 COVID-19 vaccine. About this clone itself: The antigen is unknown.

Broader study findings: The donors showed a predominance of white British ancestry and of females, with possible underestimation of clonal diversity. At baseline, seropositivity was found in only six or seven AZD1222 recipients.

Clones were sequenced by immunoSEQ multiplex PCR, and TCRdb holds only the in-frame ones, with some missing. The sample contains just over 65,000 clones, more than 85% of which appear only once. This CDR3 region has 14 residues. V was cut by 9 bases and J by 4 bases, with 16 bases left in between. The germline CDR1 and CDR2 sequences are MDHEN and SYDVKM. Source: peripheral blood, taken on day 0 of AZD1222 vaccination. The sequence was collected from an adult in good health. The chain is built from TRBV28 and TRBJ1-5; D gene uncertain. The CDR3 is CASTASGGNQPQHF. CDR3 DNA: TGTGCCAGTACGGCCTCGGGAGGGAATCAGCCCCAGCATTTT.